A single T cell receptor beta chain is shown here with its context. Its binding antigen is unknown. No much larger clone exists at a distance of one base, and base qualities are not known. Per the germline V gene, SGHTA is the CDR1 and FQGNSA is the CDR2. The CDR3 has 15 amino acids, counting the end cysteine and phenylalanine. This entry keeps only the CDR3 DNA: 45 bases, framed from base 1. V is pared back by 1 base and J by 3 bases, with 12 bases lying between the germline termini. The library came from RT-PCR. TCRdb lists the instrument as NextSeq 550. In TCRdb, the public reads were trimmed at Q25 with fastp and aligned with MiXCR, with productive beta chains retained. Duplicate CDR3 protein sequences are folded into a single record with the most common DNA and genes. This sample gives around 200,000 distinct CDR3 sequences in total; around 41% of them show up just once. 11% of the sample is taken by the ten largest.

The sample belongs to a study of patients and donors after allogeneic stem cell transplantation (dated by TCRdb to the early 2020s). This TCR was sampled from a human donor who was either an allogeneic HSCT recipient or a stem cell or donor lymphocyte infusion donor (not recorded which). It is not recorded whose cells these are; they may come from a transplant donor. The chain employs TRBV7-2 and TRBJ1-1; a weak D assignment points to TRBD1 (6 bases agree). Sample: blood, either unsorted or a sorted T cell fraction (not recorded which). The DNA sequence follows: TGTGCCAGCAGCTTAGACCCCGGGGGGCACACTGAAGCTTTCTTT. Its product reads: CASSLDPGGHTEAFF.